Each of the 21 T cell receptor beta chains below was sequenced from the same sample in a study of beta chain features in type 1 diabetes. As every portion of the isolated RNA was reverse transcribed, the sequencing read expressed TCRB transcripts. The table came from immunoSEQ multiplex PCR; TCRdb's copy has only in-frame clones and leaves some out. The data hold roughly 140,000 clones, with around 8% observed a single time. The sequenced sample consisted of central memory CD4+ T cells from blood. These receptor sequences come from a man aged 18 to 30 in good health.

This clone was detected only a few times. V is TRBV7-6 and J is TRBJ1-5; 9 bases align to TRBD1. From germline, CDR1 is SGHVS and CDR2 FNYEAQ. The V segment lost 3 bases and the J segment 2 bases; nucleotides outside the gene matches: 11. This CDR3 contains 18 residues. The CDR3 region has the DNA TGTGCCAGCAGCTTGGGACAGGGAAGGAGAATACGCAATCAGCCCCAGCATTTT. It specifies CASSLGQGRRIRNQPQHF.

The V gene is TRBV28, the J gene TRBJ1-2; 7 bases are a match to TRBD1. With 7 bases clipped from V and 8 bases from J, the junction kept 4 bases outside the gene matches. The CDR3 has 11 residues. Germline CDR1 is MDHEN and CDR2 is SYDVKM. DNA for the CDR3: TGTGCCAGCAAAACAGGGGAGGGCTACACCTTC. Its translation: CASKTGEGYTF.

A few counts support this clone. The chain combines TRBV18 with TRBJ1-3, with D maybe TRBD1 (6 bases). The germline gives CDR1 KGHSH, CDR2 LQKENI. The CDR3 spans 18 residues. V shed 5 bases and J shed 0 bases, with 20 bases lying between them. CDR3 residues: CASSAEQGPLSSGNTIYF. The CDR3 DNA reads as TGTGCCAGCTCAGCCGAACAGGGACCGTTGAGCTCTGGAAACACCATATATTTT.

This clone came up many times. This rearrangement joins TRBV7-6 to TRBJ2-1; D not resolved. CDR1 is SGHVS, CDR2 FNYEAQ, per germline. The CDR3 sequence is 11 residues long. Trimming took 6 bases from V and 9 from J, leaving 9 bases between them. The CDR3 loop reads CASRRDSEQFF. Here the CDR3 DNA reads TGTGCCAGCAGGCGAGACTCTGAGCAGTTCTTC. Using reference TRBV7-6 and TRBJ2-1 for the parts outside the CDR3, the full variable domain is GAGVSQSPRYKVTKRGQDVALRCDPISGHVSLYWYRQALGQGPEFLTYFNYEAQQDKSGLPNDRFSAERPEGSISTLTIQRTEQRDSAMYRCASRRDSEQFFGPGTRLTVL.

The V and J genes are TRBV27 and TRBJ1-2, with 9 bases matching TRBD1. The CDR3 contains 17 residues. Looked up from germline, CDR1 is MNHEY and CDR2 is SMNVEV (reference sequence). With 7 bases clipped from V and 4 bases from J, the junction kept 16 bases outside the gene matches. The CDR3 loop is CASTIRDRDYRAYGYTF. The CDR3 DNA is TGTGCCAGCACAATCCGGGACAGGGATTACCGAGCCTATGGCTACACCTTC.

This chain joins TRBV7-3 and TRBJ1-5, with 8 bases fitting TRBD1. V shed 6 bases and J 2 bases; nucleotides not matched to a gene: 3. This CDR3 spans 14 amino acids. Germline V lookup: CDR1 SGHTA, CDR2 FQGTGA. The CDR3 sequence: CASSSTGGNQPQHF. The CDR3 DNA reads as TGTGCCAGCAGTTCGACAGGGGGCAATCAGCCCCAGCATTTT. Based on the CDR3 plus reference TRBV7-3 and TRBJ1-5, the full variable domain is GAGVSQTPSNKVTEKGKYVELRCDPISGHTALYWYRQSLGQGPEFLIYFQGTGAADDSGLPNDRFFAVRPEGSVSTLKIQRTERGDSAVYLCASSSTGGNQPQHFGDGTRLSIL.

This clone was detected a few times. The chain carries TRBV7-2 and TRBJ2-1; TRBD2 matches at 12 bases. The germline V gene has CDR1 SGHTA and CDR2 FQGNSA. The CDR3 consists of 15 residues. Trimming at V came to 5 bases and at J to 9 bases, leaving 8 bases not matched to a gene. For the CDR3, the DNA is TGTGCCAGCAGCCACTCTAGCGGGGGGGCGGGTGAGCAGTTCTTC. As protein: CASSHSSGGAGEQFF.

This clone appeared many times. V gene TRBV7-2 combines with J gene TRBJ2-6, with a possible D match to TRBD1 (6 bases). Deletions cut 6 bases from V and 2 bases from J, with 8 bases between. CDR1 SGHTA and CDR2 FQGNSA come from the germline V gene. The CDR3 is 14 amino acids. The DNA for the CDR3 is TGTGCCAGCAGAGCAGGGGCTGGGGCCAACGTCCTGACTTTC. Encoded protein: CASRAGAGANVLTF.

This clone was picked up a small number of times. V gene TRBV10-2 combines with J gene TRBJ1-1, with D perhaps matching TRBD1 (5 bases). The CDR3 extends over 13 amino acids. The V end was cut by 4 bases, the J end by 5 bases, with 11 bases between. Germline V gene data show CDR1 as WSHSY and CDR2 as SAAADI. The CDR3 bases are TGCGCCAGCAGTGGTCAAAAGGGGACTGAAGCTTTCTTT. As protein: CASSGQKGTEAFF.

This chain links TRBV7-9 with TRBJ1-2, with a weak D call TRBD1 (5 bases). The CDR3 runs 14 residues. Per germline, CDR1 SEHNR and CDR2 FQNEAQ (reference sequence). The V and J ends lost 5 bases and 4 bases respectively, with 14 bases between them. The CDR3 coding sequence is TGTGCCAGCAGCAGTACAGGTTCGCTCTATGGCTACACCTTC. Amino acids: CASSSTGSLYGYTF.

This sequence joins TRBV19 and TRBJ2-5, with TRBD2 identical over 11 bases. Germline CDR1 reads LNHDA; CDR2 reads SQIVND (reference sequence). The CDR3 length is 14 residues. J lost 5 bases, V lost 6 bases, and 5 bases had no gene match. CDR3 sequence (DNA): TGTGCCAGTAGACTAGCGGGGGACGGGGAGACCCAGTACTTC. Amino acids: CASRLAGDGETQYF.

The chain carries TRBV10-3 and TRBJ2-7; 7 bases are shared with TRBD1. The CDR3 covers 12 residues. The germline gives CDR1 ENHRY, CDR2 SYGVKD. The V gene end was trimmed by 5 bases and the J gene end by 8 bases; junction bases not matched to a gene: 6. CDR3 sequence reads: CAISQGQAQQYF. In nucleotides, the CDR3 is TGTGCCATCAGTCAAGGACAGGCACAGCAGTACTTC.

J is TRBJ1-2 and V is TRBV6-1; 7 bases line up with TRBD1. The CDR3 extends over 14 amino acids. J lost 3 bases, V lost 1 base, and 2 bases had no gene match. The V gene's germline CDR1 is MNHNS and CDR2 SASEGT. The CDR3 DNA reads TGTGCCAGCAGTGAAGTGGGACAGTACTATGGCTACACCTTC. Translation: CASSEVGQYYGYTF.

V and J are TRBV7-2 and TRBJ2-1; D is unresolved. This CDR3 is built from 14 residues. CDR1 SGHTA and CDR2 FQGNSA come from the germline V gene. The V gene lost 1 base and the J gene lost 9 bases, with 13 bases spanning the gap. CDR3 DNA sequence: TGTGCCAGCAGCTTAGGATCCGCGGTCGGTGAGCAGTTCTTC. Protein product: CASSLGSAVGEQFF. Full variable domain (missing parts from reference TRBV7-2 and TRBJ2-1): GAGVSQSPSNKVTEKGKDVELRCDPISGHTALYWYRQSLGQGLEFLIYFQGNSAPDKSGLPSDRFSAERTGGSVSTLTIQRTQQEDSAVYLCASSLGSAVGEQFFGPGTRLTVL.

This clone came up many times. V and J are TRBV7-2 and TRBJ1-1; D may be TRBD1 (5 bases). Germline V CDR1 and CDR2: SGHTA, FQGNSA. The CDR3 is 13 amino acids. Between the trimmed V and J ends, which lost 4 bases and 8 bases, there was a span of 14 bases. The CDR3, as DNA: TGTGCCAGCAGCTCCTACATGGGGCAGGAAGCTTTCTTT. As protein: CASSSYMGQEAFF.

This clone turned up a few times. Other nucleotide sequences from this sample produce the same CDR3. The chain has TRBV29-1 and TRBJ2-1, with 9 bases lining up with TRBD1. The CDR3 has 11 amino acids. The germline V gene encodes CDR1 SQVTM and CDR2 ANQGSEA. The J segment lost 7 bases and the V segment lost 6 bases, leaving 1 base of the junction unmatched. The CDR3 spells CSVDRGNEQFF. The CDR3 DNA sequence: TGCAGCGTGGACAGGGGAAATGAGCAGTTCTTC.

This clone was counted a few times. V is TRBV11-1 and J is TRBJ2-7; D not resolved. V was shortened by 1 base and J by 4 bases, with 11 bases between the two germline ends. Germline V gene sequence: CDR1 SGHAT, CDR2 FQDESV (reference sequence). CDR3 size: 14 residues. CDR3 loop: CASSLGSYTYEQYF. Written as DNA, the CDR3 is TGTGCCAGCAGCTTAGGAAGCTATACTTACGAGCAGTACTTC.

This clone has a handful of counts. The chain couples TRBV28 to TRBJ2-1; 7 positions match TRBD2. CDR3 length equals 16 residues. CDR1 MDHEN and CDR2 SYDVKM come from the germline V gene. J lost 4 bases, V lost 6 bases, and 12 bases had no gene match. The CDR3 loop reads CASSLPGSGEYNEQFF. The CDR3, as DNA: TGTGCCAGCAGCCTCCCGGGGAGCGGGGAGTACAATGAGCAGTTCTTC.

This clone was found a few times. The chain carries TRBV9 and TRBJ2-3, with TRBD1 matching 9 bases. This CDR3 is built from 18 residues. V lost 0 bases, J lost 6 bases, and 14 bases stayed unmatched. From germline, CDR1 is SGDLS and CDR2 YYNGEE. CDR3 sequence: CASSVASENRGRRDTQYF. The CDR3 DNA sequence: TGTGCCAGCAGCGTAGCTAGTGAGAACAGGGGGCGCCGGGATACGCAGTATTTT.

This clone was seen a few times. The chain couples TRBV18 to TRBJ1-2; 9 nucleotides agree with TRBD1. The CDR3 length is 14 residues. The V gene end was trimmed by 3 bases and the J gene end by 6 bases; junction bases not matched to a gene: 5. The V gene's germline CDR1 is KGHSH and CDR2 LQKENI. CDR3 loop: CASSPADRGDGYTF. DNA of the CDR3: TGTGCCAGCTCACCCGCGGACAGGGGCGATGGCTACACCTTC.

This clone was counted only a few times. The same CDR3 arises from other DNA sequences in this sample as well. The chain recombines TRBV18 with TRBJ1-1; D ambiguous. The germline gives CDR1 KGHSH, CDR2 LQKENI. V dropped 3 bases and J dropped 4 bases, with 9 bases sitting between them. The CDR3 runs to 13 residues. For the CDR3, the DNA is TGTGCCAGCTCACCCCGCGGAGGCACTGAAGCTTTCTTT. Translated: CASSPRGGTEAFF.